The rows below give T cell receptor beta chains drawn from one sample of a study of blood T cell repertoires in COVID-19. Here immunoSEQ multiplex PCR was the method, and the copy in TCRdb shows in-frame clones only, minus some. The sample shows over 150,000 clones, around 82% of them seen only once. The sequenced sample consisted of peripheral blood. These receptors came from a man between 18 and 35 years old with active or convalescent COVID-19. Each CDR3 is given with its conserved first and last residue. The order of the fields is J gene, clone size, D gene, CDR3 length, V gene, CDR3 DNA, CDR3 protein. A D gene is named only where the DNA matches it firmly. Where a row states a size, it is once, few, many or the class of an expanded clone; other rows omit it.

j_call: TRBJ2-3
clone_size: .
d_call: TRBD1
cdr3_length: 13
v_call: TRBV19
cdr3_nt: TGTGCCAGTAGTGGGGGACAGCAAGGTACGCAGTATTTT
cdr3_aa: CASSGGQQGTQYF

j_call: TRBJ2-5
clone_size: .
d_call: TRBD1
cdr3_length: 15
v_call: TRBV5-1
cdr3_nt: TGCGCCAGCAGCTTGGGACAGGGGAACCAAGAGACCCAGTACTTC
cdr3_aa: CASSLGQGNQETQYF

j_call: TRBJ2-5
clone_size: .
d_call: .
cdr3_length: 13
v_call: TRBV7-2
cdr3_nt: TGTGCCAGCAGCTTATTAGGGGCGGAGACCCAGTACTTC
cdr3_aa: CASSLLGAETQYF

j_call: TRBJ1-2
clone_size: .
d_call: TRBD1
cdr3_length: 15
v_call: TRBV7-2
cdr3_nt: TGTGCCAGCAGCTTAGCACCGACAGGGTATGGTGGCTACACCTTC
cdr3_aa: CASSLAPTGYGGYTF

j_call: TRBJ1-2
clone_size: .
d_call: .
cdr3_length: 15
v_call: TRBV2
cdr3_nt: TGTGCCAGCAGTGAAGCGCGGGGGCAGATCTATGGCTACACCTTC
cdr3_aa: CASSEARGQIYGYTF

j_call: TRBJ2-5
clone_size: .
d_call: .
cdr3_length: 15
v_call: TRBV7-2
cdr3_nt: TGTGCCAGCAAGGCCTCCAGGGCGGACCAAGAGACCCAGTACTTC
cdr3_aa: CASKASRADQETQYF

j_call: TRBJ2-3
clone_size: .
d_call: .
cdr3_length: 17
v_call: TRBV11-2
cdr3_nt: TGTGCCAGCAGCTTAGATCCCCGGGGGGCCCCCGGAGATACGCAGTATTTT
cdr3_aa: CASSLDPRGAPGDTQYF

j_call: TRBJ2-1
clone_size: .
d_call: .
cdr3_length: 16
v_call: TRBV18
cdr3_nt: TGTGCCAGCTCACCACGGAGCGGAGGCTCCTACAATGAGCAGTTCTTC
cdr3_aa: CASSPRSGGSYNEQFF

j_call: TRBJ2-2
clone_size: .
d_call: .
cdr3_length: 17
v_call: TRBV14
cdr3_nt: TGTGCCAGCAGCGCAAGGACGGGGTCACAGAACACCGGGGAGCTGTTTTTT
cdr3_aa: CASSARTGSQNTGELFF

j_call: TRBJ2-1
clone_size: few
d_call: .
cdr3_length: 16
v_call: TRBV14
cdr3_nt: TGTGCCAGCAGCCCCCACTCGTGGGGGGCCTACAATGAGCAGTTCTTC
cdr3_aa: CASSPHSWGAYNEQFF

j_call: TRBJ2-5
clone_size: .
d_call: .
cdr3_length: 15
v_call: TRBV3-1/TRBV3-2
cdr3_nt: TGTGCCAGCAGCCAACCATACTCTTCCGAAGAGACCCAGTACTTC
cdr3_aa: CASSQPYSSEETQYF

j_call: TRBJ1-1
clone_size: once
d_call: .
cdr3_length: 14
v_call: TRBV2
cdr3_nt: TGTGCCAGCAGTGGGACAGACACTTACACTGAAGCTTTCTTT
cdr3_aa: CASSGTDTYTEAFF

j_call: TRBJ2-3
clone_size: .
d_call: TRBD2
cdr3_length: 17
v_call: TRBV9
cdr3_nt: TGTGCCAGCAGCGTAAGCATAGCGGGAGGGCGTACAGATACGCAGTATTTT
cdr3_aa: CASSVSIAGGRTDTQYF

j_call: TRBJ2-7
clone_size: .
d_call: .
cdr3_length: 13
v_call: TRBV5-1
cdr3_nt: TGCGCCAGCAGCGTAGGACAGACGTACGAGCAGTACTTC
cdr3_aa: CASSVGQTYEQYF

j_call: TRBJ2-7
clone_size: .
d_call: TRBD1
cdr3_length: 14
v_call: TRBV5-8
cdr3_nt: TGTGCCAGCAGCCGCTTAGGGGGCGCCTACGAGCAGTACTTC
cdr3_aa: CASSRLGGAYEQYF

j_call: TRBJ2-5
clone_size: .
d_call: .
cdr3_length: 14
v_call: TRBV5-8
cdr3_nt: TGTGCCAGCAGGGAGGGGATAACACAAGAGACCCAGTACTTC
cdr3_aa: CASREGITQETQYF